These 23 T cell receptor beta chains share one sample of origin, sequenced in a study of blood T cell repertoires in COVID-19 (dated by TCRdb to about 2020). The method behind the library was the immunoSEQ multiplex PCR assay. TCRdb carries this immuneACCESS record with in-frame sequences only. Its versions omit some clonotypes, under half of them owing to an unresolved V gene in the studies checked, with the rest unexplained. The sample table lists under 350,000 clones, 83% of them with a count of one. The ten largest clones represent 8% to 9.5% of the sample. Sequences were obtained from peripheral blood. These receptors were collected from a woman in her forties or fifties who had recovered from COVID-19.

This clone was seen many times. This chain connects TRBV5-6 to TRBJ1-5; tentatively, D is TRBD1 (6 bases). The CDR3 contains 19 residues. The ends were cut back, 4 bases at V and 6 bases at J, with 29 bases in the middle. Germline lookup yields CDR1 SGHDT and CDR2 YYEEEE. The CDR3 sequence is CASSRSFTPAGGYSQPQHF. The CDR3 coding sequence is TGTGCCAGCAGCCGATCCTTCACGCCCGCGGGGGGCTATAGTCAGCCCCAGCATTTT. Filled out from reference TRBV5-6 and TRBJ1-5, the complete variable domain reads DAGVTQSPTHLIKTRGQQVTLRCSPKSGHDTVSWYQQALGQGPQFIFQYYEEEERQRGNFPDRFSGHQFPNYSSELNVNALLLGDSALYLCASSRSFTPAGGYSQPQHFGDGTRLSIL.

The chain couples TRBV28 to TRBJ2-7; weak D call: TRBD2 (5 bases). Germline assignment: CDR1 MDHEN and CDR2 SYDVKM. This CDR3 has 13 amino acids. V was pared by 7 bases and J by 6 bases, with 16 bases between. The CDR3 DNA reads TGTGCCAGCACCCAGAGGGCAGCAGGCGAGCAGTACTTC. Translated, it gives CASTQRAAGEQYF.

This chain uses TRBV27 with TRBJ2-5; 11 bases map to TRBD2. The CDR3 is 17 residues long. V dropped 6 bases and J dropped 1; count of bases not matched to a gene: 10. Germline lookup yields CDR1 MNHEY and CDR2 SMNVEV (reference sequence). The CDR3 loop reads CASRTGGLAVRQETQYF. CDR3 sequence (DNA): TGTGCCAGCAGAACGGGGGGACTAGCGGTGCGCCAAGAGACCCAGTACTTC.

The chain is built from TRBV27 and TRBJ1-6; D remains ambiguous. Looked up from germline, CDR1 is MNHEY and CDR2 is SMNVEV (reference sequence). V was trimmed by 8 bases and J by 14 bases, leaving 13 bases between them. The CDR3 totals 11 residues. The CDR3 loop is CASGSPETLHF. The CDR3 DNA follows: TGTGCCAGCGGCAGCCCGGAGACCCTCCACTTT.

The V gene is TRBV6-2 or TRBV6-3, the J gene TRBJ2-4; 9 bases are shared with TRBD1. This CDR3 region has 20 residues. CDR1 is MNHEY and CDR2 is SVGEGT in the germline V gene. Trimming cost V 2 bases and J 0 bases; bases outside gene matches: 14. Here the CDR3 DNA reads TGTGCCAGCAGTTACGATATTGAGGACAGGGGCTTCATAGCCAAAAACATTCAGTACTTC. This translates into CASSYDIEDRGFIAKNIQYF.

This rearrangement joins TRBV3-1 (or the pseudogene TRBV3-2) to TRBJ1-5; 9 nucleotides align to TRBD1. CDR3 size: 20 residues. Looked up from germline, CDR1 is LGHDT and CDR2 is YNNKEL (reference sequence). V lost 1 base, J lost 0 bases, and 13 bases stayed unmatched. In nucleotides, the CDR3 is TGTGCCAGCAGCCAAGGGTTCGCGGGACAGGGAACGTATAGCAATCAGCCCCAGCATTTT. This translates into CASSQGFAGQGTYSNQPQHF.

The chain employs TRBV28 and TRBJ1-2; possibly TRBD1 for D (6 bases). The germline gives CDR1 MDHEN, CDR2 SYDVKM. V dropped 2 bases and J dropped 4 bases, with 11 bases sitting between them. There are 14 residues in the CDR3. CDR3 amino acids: CASSLLRGPYGYTF. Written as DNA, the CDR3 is TGTGCCAGCAGTTTACTCAGGGGCCCCTATGGCTACACCTTC.

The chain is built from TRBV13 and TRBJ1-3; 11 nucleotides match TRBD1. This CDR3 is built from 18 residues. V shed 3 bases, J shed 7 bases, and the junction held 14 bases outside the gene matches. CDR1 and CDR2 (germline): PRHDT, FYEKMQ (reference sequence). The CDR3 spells CASSFMGTGGLLGNTIYF. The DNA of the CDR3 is TGTGCCAGCAGCTTTATGGGGACAGGGGGACTCCTTGGTAACACCATATATTTT.

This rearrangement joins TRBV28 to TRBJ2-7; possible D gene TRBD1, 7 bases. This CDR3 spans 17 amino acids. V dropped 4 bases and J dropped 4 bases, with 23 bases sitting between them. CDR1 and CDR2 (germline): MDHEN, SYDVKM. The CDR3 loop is CASSSSEGGQYFYEQYF. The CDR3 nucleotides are TGTGCCAGCAGTTCGTCAGAGGGGGGACAGTATTTTTACGAGCAGTACTTC.

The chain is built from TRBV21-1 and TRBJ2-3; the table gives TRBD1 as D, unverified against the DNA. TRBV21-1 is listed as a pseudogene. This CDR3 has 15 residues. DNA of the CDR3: TGTGCTCGCGAAGCACAGGGCGACTTCACAGATACGCAGTATTTT. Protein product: CAREAQGDFTDTQYF.

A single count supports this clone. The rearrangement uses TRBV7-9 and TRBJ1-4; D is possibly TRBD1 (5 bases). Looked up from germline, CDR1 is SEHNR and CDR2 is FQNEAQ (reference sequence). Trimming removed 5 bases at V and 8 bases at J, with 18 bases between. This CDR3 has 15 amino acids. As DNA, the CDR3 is TGTGCCAGCAGCCCAAGGACAACGGATGCAGAAAAACTGTTTTTT. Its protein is CASSPRTTDAEKLFF.

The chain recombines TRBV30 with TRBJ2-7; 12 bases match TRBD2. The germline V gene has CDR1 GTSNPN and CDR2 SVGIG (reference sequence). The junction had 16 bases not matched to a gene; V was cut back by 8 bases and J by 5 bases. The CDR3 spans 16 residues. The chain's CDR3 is CAGRFSRTSGNHEQYF. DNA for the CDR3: TGTGCCGGCCGTTTTTCTAGGACTAGCGGGAACCACGAGCAGTACTTC. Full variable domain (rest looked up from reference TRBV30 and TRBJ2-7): SQTIHQWPATLVQPVGSPLSLECTVEGTSNPNLYWYRQAAGRGLQLLFYSVGIGQISSEVPQNLSASRPQDRQFILSSKKLLLSDSGFYLCAGRFSRTSGNHEQYFGPGTRLTVT.

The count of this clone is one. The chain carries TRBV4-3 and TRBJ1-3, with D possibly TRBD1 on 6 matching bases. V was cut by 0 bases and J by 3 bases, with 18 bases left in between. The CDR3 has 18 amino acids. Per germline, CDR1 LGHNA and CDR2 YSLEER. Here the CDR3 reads CASSQEMGMGASGNTIYF. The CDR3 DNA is TGCGCCAGCAGCCAAGAGATGGGGATGGGGGCTAGTGGAAACACCATATATTTT.

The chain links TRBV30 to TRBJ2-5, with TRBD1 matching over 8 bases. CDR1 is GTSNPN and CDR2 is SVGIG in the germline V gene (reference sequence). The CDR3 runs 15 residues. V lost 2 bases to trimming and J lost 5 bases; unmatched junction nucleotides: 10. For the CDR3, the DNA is TGTGCCTGGAGTCCCGTGCAGGGGGCCCGGGAGACCCAGTACTTC. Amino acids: CAWSPVQGARETQYF.

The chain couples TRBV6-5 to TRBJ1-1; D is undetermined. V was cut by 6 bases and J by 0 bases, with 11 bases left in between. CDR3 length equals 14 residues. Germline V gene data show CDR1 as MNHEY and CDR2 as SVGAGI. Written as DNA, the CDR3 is TGTGCCAGCAGAGGGAGCGGTATGAACACTGAAGCTTTCTTT. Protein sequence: CASRGSGMNTEAFF.

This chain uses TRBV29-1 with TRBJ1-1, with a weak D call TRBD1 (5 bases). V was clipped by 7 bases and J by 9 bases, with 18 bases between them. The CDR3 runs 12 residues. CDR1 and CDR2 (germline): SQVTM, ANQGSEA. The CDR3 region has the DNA TGCAGCGACCGCGGGGCCTCTGGAAAAGCTTTCTTT. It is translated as CSDRGASGKAFF.

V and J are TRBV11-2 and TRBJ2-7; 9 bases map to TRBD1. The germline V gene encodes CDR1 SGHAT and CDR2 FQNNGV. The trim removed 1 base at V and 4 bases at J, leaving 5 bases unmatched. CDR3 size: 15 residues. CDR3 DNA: TGTGCCAGCAGCTTAGTTACAGGGGGCATTTACGAGCAGTACTTC. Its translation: CASSLVTGGIYEQYF.

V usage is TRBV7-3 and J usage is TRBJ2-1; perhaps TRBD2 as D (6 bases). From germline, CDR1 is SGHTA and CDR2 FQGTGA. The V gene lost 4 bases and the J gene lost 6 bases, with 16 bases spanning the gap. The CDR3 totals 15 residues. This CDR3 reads CASSSSGTGPNEQFF. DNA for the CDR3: TGTGCCAGCAGCTCGTCAGGGACTGGCCCCAATGAGCAGTTCTTC. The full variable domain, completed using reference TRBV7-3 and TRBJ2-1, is GAGVSQTPSNKVTEKGKYVELRCDPISGHTALYWYRQSLGQGPEFLIYFQGTGAADDSGLPNDRFFAVRPEGSVSTLKIQRTERGDSAVYLCASSSSGTGPNEQFFGPGTRLTVL.

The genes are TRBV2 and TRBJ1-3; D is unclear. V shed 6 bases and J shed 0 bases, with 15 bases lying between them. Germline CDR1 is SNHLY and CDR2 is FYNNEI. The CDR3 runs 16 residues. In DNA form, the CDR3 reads TGTGCCAGCAGCCCCAACTGGGCAGGCTCTGGAAACACCATATATTTT. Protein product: CASSPNWAGSGNTIYF. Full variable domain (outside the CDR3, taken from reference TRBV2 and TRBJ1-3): EPEVTQTPSHQVTQMGQEVILRCVPISNHLYFYWYRQILGQKVEFLVSFYNNEISEKSEIFDDQFSVERPDGSNFTLKIRSTKLEDSAMYFCASSPNWAGSGNTIYFGEGSWLTVV.

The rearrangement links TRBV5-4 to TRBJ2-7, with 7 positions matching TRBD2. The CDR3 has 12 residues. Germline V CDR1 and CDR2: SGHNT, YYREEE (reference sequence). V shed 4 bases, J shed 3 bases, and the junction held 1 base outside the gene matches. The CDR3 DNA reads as TGTGCCAGCAGCCGGGAGGACTACGAGCAGTACTTC. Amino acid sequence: CASSREDYEQYF.

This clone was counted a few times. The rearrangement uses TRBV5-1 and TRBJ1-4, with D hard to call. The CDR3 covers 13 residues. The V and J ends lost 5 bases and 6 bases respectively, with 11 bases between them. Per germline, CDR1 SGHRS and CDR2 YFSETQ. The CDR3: CASRRGRDEKLFF. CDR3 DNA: TGCGCCAGCAGGCGAGGTAGAGATGAAAAACTGTTTTTT.

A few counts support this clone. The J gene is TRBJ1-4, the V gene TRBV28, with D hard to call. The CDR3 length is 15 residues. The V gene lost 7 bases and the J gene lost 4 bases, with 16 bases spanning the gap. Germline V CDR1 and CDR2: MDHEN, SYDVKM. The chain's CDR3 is CASTPGGPVNEKLFF. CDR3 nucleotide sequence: TGTGCCAGCACCCCTGGCGGGCCGGTTAATGAAAAACTGTTTTTT.

The CDR3 spells CASSPRTRNYEQYF. The CDR3 bases are TGTGCCAGCTCACCTAGGACTCGCAACTACGAGCAGTACTTC. The chain combines TRBV18 with TRBJ2-7, with D perhaps matching TRBD2 (5 bases). The CDR3 extends over 14 amino acids. Trimming took off 3 bases at V and 3 bases at J, with 12 bases between the two ends. Germline V gene lookup returns CDR1 KGHSH and CDR2 LQKENI.